This paragraph reports one T cell receptor beta chain. These data originate in a study of early T cells in non-severe SARS-CoV-2 infection. CDR1 KGHSH and CDR2 LQKENI come from the germline V gene. The CDR3 totals 14 residues. The ends were cut back, 2 bases at V and 0 bases at J, with 5 bases in the middle. MiXCR, run by TCRdb on the 5' RACE reads, gives a single entry per CDR3 protein. Here the sample spans tens of thousands of distinct CDR3 sequences, over 13% being singletons. V is TRBV18 and J is TRBJ1-5; D unresolved. The sample was whole blood. The receptor's source is an adult who was a healthcare worker with PCR-confirmed SARS-CoV-2 infection or an uninfected control (not recorded which). CDR3 coding DNA: TGTGCCAGCTCACCAACCGATAGCAATCAGCCCCAGCATTTT. Encoded protein: CASSPTDSNQPQHF.